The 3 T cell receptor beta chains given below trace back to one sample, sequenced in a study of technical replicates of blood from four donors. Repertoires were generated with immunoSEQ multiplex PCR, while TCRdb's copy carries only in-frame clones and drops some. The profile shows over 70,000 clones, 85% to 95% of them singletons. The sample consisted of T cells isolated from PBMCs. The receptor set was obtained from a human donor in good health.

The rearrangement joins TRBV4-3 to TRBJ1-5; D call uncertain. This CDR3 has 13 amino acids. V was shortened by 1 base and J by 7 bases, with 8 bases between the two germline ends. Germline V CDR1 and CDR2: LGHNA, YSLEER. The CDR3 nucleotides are TGCGCCAGCAGCCAAGGTCCGCGCCAGCCCCAGCATTTT. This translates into CASSQGPRQPQHF.

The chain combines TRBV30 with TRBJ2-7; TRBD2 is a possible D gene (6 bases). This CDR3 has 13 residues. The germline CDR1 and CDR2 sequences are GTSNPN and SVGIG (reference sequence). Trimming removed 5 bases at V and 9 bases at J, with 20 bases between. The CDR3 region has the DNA TGTGCCTGGTCCGAGGGCCGCGACGGGGGGCAGTACTTC. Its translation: CAWSEGRDGGQYF. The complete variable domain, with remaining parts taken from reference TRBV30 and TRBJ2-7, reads SQTIHQWPATLVQPVGSPLSLECTVEGTSNPNLYWYRQAAGRGLQLLFYSVGIGQISSEVPQNLSASRPQDRQFILSSKKLLLSDSGFYLCAWSEGRDGGQYFGPGTRLTVT.

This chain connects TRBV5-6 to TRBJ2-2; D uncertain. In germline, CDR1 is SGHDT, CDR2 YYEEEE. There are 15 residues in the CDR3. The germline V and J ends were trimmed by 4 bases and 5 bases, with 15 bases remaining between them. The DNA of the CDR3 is TGTGCCAGCAGCCCGAACCCCAGGAAGACCGGGGAGCTGTTTTTT. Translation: CASSPNPRKTGELFF.